This TCR beta chain was documented in a study of control samples from healthy donors and cancer patients. V was cut by 5 bases and J by 6 bases, with 14 bases left in between. CDR3 length: 15 amino acids. CDR1 and CDR2 (germline): MNHEY, SVGAGI. Produced via immunoSEQ multiplex PCR; TCRdb's table is partial and in-frame only. The sample contains 120,000 or so clones, about 95% of which appear only once. The gene calls are TRBV6-5 and TRBJ1-6; no reliable D call. The sequencing sample was made of blood. This clonotype originated in a man between 25 and 39 years old in good health. In nucleotides, the CDR3 is TGTGCCAGCAGTCCTAGTCTCAGTTTTAATTCACCCCTCCACTTT. As protein: CASSPSLSFNSPLHF.